A selection of T cell receptor beta chains follows, all from one sample in a study of blood T cell repertoires in COVID-19. Sequenced by immunoSEQ multiplex PCR; TCRdb stores in-frame clones only, minus some. The data contain 140,000 to 150,000 clones, 75% to 85% of them singletons. Input material: peripheral blood. The receptors come from a man in his 70s who had recovered from COVID-19. CDR3s include the opening cysteine and the closing phenylalanine or tryptophan. Fields, in order: CDR3 protein, J gene, V gene.

cdr3_aa: CASSFGGAPYNEQFF
j_call: TRBJ2-1
v_call: TRBV27

cdr3_aa: CASGLVLTGELFF
j_call: TRBJ2-2
v_call: TRBV12-5

cdr3_aa: CAWSDTGVGYTF
j_call: TRBJ1-2
v_call: TRBV30

cdr3_aa: CAWWTGGVEKLFF
j_call: TRBJ1-4
v_call: TRBV30

cdr3_aa: CASSSDRGRVGYTF
j_call: TRBJ1-2
v_call: TRBV5-1

cdr3_aa: CASSFNGVSQQYF
j_call: TRBJ2-7
v_call: TRBV12-3/TRBV12-4

cdr3_aa: CASSLGSQEAFF
j_call: TRBJ1-1
v_call: TRBV5-1

cdr3_aa: CASSPAGTGAGELFF
j_call: TRBJ2-2
v_call: TRBV11-3

cdr3_aa: CASGFGDRGRRETQYF
j_call: TRBJ2-5
v_call: TRBV12-5

cdr3_aa: CASSQAPGQGAIGELFF
j_call: TRBJ2-2
v_call: TRBV5-1

cdr3_aa: CASSLENNYEQYF
j_call: TRBJ2-7
v_call: TRBV11-2